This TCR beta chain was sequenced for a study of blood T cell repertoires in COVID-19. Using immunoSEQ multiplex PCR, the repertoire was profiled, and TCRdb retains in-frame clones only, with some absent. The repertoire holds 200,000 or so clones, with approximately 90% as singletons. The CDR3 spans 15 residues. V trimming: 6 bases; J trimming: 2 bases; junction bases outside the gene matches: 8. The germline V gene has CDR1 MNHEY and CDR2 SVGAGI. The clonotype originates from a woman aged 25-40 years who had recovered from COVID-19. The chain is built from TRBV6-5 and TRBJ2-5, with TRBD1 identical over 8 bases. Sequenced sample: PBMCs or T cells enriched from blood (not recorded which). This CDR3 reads CASRTSTGGQETQYF. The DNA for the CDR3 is TGTGCCAGCAGGACCTCCACAGGGGGACAAGAGACCCAGTACTTC.